A single TCR beta chain is shown here with its context. This specimen belongs to a study of blood T cell repertoires in COVID-19. For the study at large: Material from acute and convalescent COVID-19 was sourced from the United States, Italy and Spain. In each case, the material was cDNA or gDNA derived from T cells, B-cell-depleted T cells, or PBMCs.

In the original analysis: Cell counts per sample came from amplifying reference gene primers. Sequenced by immunoSEQ multiplex PCR; TCRdb stores in-frame clones only, minus some. V and J calls and clone size are copied from that table; D and trimming were computed from the DNA. The sample has about 180,000 clones, approximately 86% seen once; the top ten hold 8% to 11%. V lost 4 bases and J lost 9, with 8 bases in between. The CDR3 has 11 amino acids. Germline CDR1 is SGHRS and CDR2 is YFSETQ. The specimen sequenced was peripheral blood. The receptor's source is a woman older than 75 with active or convalescent COVID-19. This chain connects TRBV5-1 to TRBJ2-1, with D maybe TRBD2 (6 bases). The CDR3 DNA is TGCGCCAGCAGCACCGGGGGTGAGCAGTTCTTC. The encoded protein is CASSTGGEQFF.